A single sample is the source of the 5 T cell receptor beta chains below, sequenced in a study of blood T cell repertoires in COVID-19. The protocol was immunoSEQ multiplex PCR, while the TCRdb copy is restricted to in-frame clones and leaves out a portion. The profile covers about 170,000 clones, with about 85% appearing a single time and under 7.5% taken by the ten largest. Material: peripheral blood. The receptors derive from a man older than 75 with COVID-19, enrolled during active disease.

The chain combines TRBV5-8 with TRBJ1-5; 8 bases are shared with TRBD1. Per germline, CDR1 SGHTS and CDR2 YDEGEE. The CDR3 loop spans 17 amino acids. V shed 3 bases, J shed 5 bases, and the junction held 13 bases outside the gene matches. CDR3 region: CASSYGQGPFLHQPQHF. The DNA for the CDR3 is TGTGCCAGCAGCTACGGACAGGGTCCCTTTCTCCATCAGCCCCAGCATTTT. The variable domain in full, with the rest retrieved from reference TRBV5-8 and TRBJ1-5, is EAGVTQSPTHLIKTRGQQATLRCSPISGHTSVYWYQQALGLGLQFLLWYDEGEERNRGNFPPRFSGRQFPNYSSELNVNALELEDSALYLCASSYGQGPFLHQPQHFGDGTRLSIL.

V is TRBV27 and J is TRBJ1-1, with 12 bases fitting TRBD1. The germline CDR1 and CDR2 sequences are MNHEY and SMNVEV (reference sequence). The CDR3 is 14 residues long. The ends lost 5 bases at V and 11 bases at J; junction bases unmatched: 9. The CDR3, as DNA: TGTGCCAGCAGTCCTCCGGGACAGGGGGCCAGGGCTTTCTTT. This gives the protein CASSPPGQGARAFF.

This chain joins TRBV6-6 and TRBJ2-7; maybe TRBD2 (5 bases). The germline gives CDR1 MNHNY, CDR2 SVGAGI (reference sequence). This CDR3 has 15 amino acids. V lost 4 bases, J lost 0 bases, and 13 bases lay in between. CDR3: CASSLDPRDSYEQYF. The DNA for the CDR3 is TGTGCCAGCAGTTTGGATCCGAGGGACTCCTACGAGCAGTACTTC.

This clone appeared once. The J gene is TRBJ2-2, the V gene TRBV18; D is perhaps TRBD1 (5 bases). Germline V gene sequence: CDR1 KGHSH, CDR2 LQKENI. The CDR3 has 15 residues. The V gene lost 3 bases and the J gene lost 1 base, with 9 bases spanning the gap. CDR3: CASSPVRVNTGELFF. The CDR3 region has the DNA TGTGCCAGCTCACCGGTCAGGGTGAACACCGGGGAGCTGTTTTTT.

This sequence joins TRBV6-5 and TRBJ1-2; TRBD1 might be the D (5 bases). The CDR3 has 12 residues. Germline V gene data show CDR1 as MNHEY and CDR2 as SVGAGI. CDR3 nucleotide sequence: TGTGGGACAACTACGTCCAACTATGGCTACACCTTC. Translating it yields CGTTTSNYGYTF.